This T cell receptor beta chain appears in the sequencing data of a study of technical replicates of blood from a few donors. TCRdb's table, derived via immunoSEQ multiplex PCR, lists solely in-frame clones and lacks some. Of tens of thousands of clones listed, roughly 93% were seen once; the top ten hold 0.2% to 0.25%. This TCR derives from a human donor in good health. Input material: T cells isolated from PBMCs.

The CDR3 DNA follows: TGTGCCAGCAGTTTATCCTTTCCAGACGGGAGGGTCTACAATGAGCAGTTCTTC. Amino acids: CASSLSFPDGRVYNEQFF. The chain has TRBV28 and TRBJ2-1; TRBD2 aligns across 8 bases. V was clipped by 1 base and J by 3 bases; unmatched bases: 11. Per the germline V gene, CDR1 is MDHEN and CDR2 is SYDVKM. This CDR3 region has 18 residues.